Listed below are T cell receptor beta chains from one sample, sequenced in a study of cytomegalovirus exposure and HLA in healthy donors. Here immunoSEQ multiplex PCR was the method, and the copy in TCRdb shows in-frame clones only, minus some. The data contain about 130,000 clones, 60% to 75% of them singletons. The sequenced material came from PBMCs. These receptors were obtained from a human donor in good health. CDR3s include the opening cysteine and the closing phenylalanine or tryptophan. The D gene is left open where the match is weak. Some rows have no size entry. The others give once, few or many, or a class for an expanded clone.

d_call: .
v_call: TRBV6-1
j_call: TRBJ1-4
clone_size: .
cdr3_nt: TGTGCCAGCAGTGAAGCGAGCAATGAAAAACTGTTTTTT
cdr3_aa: CASSEASNEKLFF

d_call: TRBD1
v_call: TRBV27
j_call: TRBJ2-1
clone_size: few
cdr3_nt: TGTGCCAGCAGTTTATGGACAGGGAATAGCAATGAGCAGTTCTTC
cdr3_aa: CASSLWTGNSNEQFF

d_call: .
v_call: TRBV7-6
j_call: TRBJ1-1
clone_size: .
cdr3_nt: TGTGCCAGCAGCTTAGGGGGGGGCCGAAACACTGAAGCTTTCTTT
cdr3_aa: CASSLGGGRNTEAFF

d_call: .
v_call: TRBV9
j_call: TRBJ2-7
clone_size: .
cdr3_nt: TGTGCCAGCAGCGTAGGTCAGGGATACTACGAGCAGTACTTC
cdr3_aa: CASSVGQGYYEQYF

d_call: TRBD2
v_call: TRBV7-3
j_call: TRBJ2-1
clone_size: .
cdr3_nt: TGTGCCAGCAGCTTAAGCCCAAGCGGGAGATCCAATGAGCAGTTCTTC
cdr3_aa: CASSLSPSGRSNEQFF

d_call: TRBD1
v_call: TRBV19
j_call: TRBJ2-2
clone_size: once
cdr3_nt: TGTGCCACTACGGACAGGCCGAACACCGGGGAGCTGTTTTTT
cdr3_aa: CATTDRPNTGELFF

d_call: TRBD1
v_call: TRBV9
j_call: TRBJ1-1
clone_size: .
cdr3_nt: TGTGCCAGCAGCGTAGTTACAGGGGTTAGCACTGAAGCTTTCTTT
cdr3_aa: CASSVVTGVSTEAFF

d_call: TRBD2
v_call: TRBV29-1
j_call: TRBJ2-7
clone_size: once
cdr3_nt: TGCAGCGTTGAGGGACTAGCGGGCGAGCAGTACTTC
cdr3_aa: CSVEGLAGEQYF

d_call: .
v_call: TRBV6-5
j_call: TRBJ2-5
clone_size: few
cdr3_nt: TGTGCCAGCAGTTACTCAGGAGATCACAAGCGGGAGACCCAGTACTTC
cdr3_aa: CASSYSGDHKRETQYF

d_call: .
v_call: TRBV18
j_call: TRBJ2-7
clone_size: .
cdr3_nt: TGTGCCAGCTCACCACGAACAGGTCCTTACGAGCAGTACTTC
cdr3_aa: CASSPRTGPYEQYF

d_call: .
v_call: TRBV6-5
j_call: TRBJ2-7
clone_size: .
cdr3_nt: TGTGCCAGGAGCCTACTAAGGACAAACTACGAGCAGTACTTC
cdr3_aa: CARSLLRTNYEQYF

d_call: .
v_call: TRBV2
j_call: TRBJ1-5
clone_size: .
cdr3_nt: TGTGCCAGCAGTGTTGTGGGGGCCCGCAATCAGCCCCAGCATTTT
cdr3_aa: CASSVVGARNQPQHF

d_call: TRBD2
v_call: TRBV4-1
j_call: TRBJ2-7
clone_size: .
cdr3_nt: TGCGCCAGCAGCCTTGCTCTAGCGGCAAGCTCCTACGAGCAGTACTTC
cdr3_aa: CASSLALAASSYEQYF

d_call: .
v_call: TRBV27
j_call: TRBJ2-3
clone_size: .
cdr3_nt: TGTGCCAGCAGTTTATACAGCGCGGGCCCGCCAGATACGCAGTATTTT
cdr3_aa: CASSLYSAGPPDTQYF

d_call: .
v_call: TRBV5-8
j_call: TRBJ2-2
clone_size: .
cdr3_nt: TGTGCCAGCAGCTCACAGGCGAACACGGACACCGGGGAGCTGTTTTTT
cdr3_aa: CASSSQANTDTGELFF

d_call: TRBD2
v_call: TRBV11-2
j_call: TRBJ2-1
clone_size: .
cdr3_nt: TGTGCCAGCAGCTTAGTAGTTGGACTAGCGGGGTTCAATGAGCAGTTCTTC
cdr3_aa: CASSLVVGLAGFNEQFF

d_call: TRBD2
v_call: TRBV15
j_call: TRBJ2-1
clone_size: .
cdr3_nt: TGTGCCACCAGCAAAATAGCGGGAGAAGCTAATGAGCAGTTCTTC
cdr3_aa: CATSKIAGEANEQFF

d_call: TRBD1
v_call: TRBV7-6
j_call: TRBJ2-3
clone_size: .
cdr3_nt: TGTGCCAGCAGCTTAGATGGGACAGGAACCGGAGCTAGCACAGATACGCAGTATTTT
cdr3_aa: CASSLDGTGTGASTDTQYF

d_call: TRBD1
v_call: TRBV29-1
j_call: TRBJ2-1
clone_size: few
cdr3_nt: TGCAGCGTGGGACAGGGGGGTAATGAGCAGTTCTTC
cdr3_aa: CSVGQGGNEQFF

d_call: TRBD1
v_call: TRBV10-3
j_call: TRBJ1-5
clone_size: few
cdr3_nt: TGTGCCATCAGTGGAGGGGACAGGATAGAGGGGCAGCCCCAGCATTTT
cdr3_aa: CAISGGDRIEGQPQHF

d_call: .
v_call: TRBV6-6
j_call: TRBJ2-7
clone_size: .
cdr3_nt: TGTGCCAGCACTCGAAAAAGGGGGGGGTTCTACGAGCAGTACTTC
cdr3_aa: CASTRKRGGFYEQYF

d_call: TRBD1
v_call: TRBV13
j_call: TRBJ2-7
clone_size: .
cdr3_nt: TGTGCCAGCAGCCCCGACCCGACAGGGGGCCAATCCTACGAGCAGTACTTC
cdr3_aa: CASSPDPTGGQSYEQYF